This TCR beta chain is from a study of T cell responses to AZD1222 COVID-19 vaccine. Study in general: It was second doses at about 4 or about 12 weeks that were pooled. Study-wide findings and caveats: White British people made up most donors, females outnumbered males, and clonal diversity was possibly underestimated. Repertoire samples came only from after the peak T cell response. Only 5 or 6 AZD1222 recipients tested seropositive at baseline.

The data were produced by immunoSEQ multiplex PCR, yet TCRdb's version contains in-frame clones alone and is incomplete. The sample holds about 120,000 clones, around 86% seen once. Deletions cut 11 bases from V and 2 bases from J, with 27 bases between. CDR3 size: 17 residues. From germline, CDR1 is MDHEN and CDR2 SYDVKM. This clone appeared once. The antigen is undetermined. The source material was peripheral blood, sampled on day 0 of AZD1222 vaccination. The receptor was derived from an adult in good health. The rearrangement uses TRBV28 and TRBJ1-2; the D is unclear. CDR3 protein: CAAASILGAIQNYGYTF. CDR3 in DNA: TGTGCCGCAGCAAGTATTCTGGGCGCCATACAAAACTATGGCTACACCTTC.